What follows are 4 T cell receptor beta chains derived from one specimen sequenced in a study of T cells expressing NK-cell markers. From its re-call of the 5' RACE reads, TCRdb lists each CDR3 protein once, without DNA. The table lists fewer than 200,000 distinct CDR3 sequences. Sequencing was done on a sample of blood T cells: a sorted CD56 or NKG2C T cell subset, CD4+ or CD8+ T cells, or bulk PBMC T cells (not recorded which). The receptors here all came from a woman between 18 and 70 years old in good health.

Here the CDR3 reads CASSSGQGLLGSYTF. This chain connects TRBV5-1 to TRBJ1-2; TCRdb's D gene call, TRBD1, goes unchecked for lack of DNA. Germline CDR1 is SGHRS and CDR2 is YFSETQ. This CDR3 is built from 15 residues. The full variable domain, in which reference TRBV5-1 and TRBJ1-2 provide the parts outside the CDR3, is KAGVTQTPRYLIKTRGQQVTLSCSPISGHRSVSWYQQTPGQGLQFLFEYFSETQRNKGNFPGRFSGRQFSNSRSEMNVSTLELGDSALYLCASSSGQGLLGSYTFGSGTRLTVV.

V is TRBV7-2 and J is TRBJ2-3; TCRdb outputs TRBD1, but without DNA this stays unchecked. Germline V gene data show CDR1 as SGHTA and CDR2 as FQGNSA. CDR3 size: 15 residues. This chain's CDR3 is CASSPMGGSTDTQYF.

The chain employs TRBV20-1 and TRBJ2-1; with no DNA, the TCRdb D assignment of TRBD2 cannot be verified. CDR3 length: 17 residues. Germline V lookup: CDR1 DFQATT, CDR2 SNEGSKA (reference sequence). This CDR3 reads CSARSLLAGISYNEQFF.

The chain joins TRBV29-1 to TRBJ2-3; lacking DNA, the TRBD1 call made by TCRdb goes unchecked. The CDR3 length is 14 residues. Germline lookup yields CDR1 SQVTM and CDR2 ANQGSEA. The CDR3 spells CSESYGGSTDTQYF.